This entry lists 16 T cell receptor beta chains sequenced from one sample in a study of blood T cell repertoires in COVID-19 (dated by TCRdb to 2020 to 2021). The library came from the immunoSEQ multiplex PCR assay. Here the immuneACCESS table is served through TCRdb, limited to in-frame sequences with V and J called. Missing clones are a known gap in these copies; in checked studies unresolved V genes cover under half, and the rest lacks a known reason. The sample data list over 55,000 clones, and 88% of these were observed just once. Clones ranked in the top ten supply about 5% of the sample. Input material: peripheral blood. Source of these receptors: a human donor in a cohort sampled during active COVID-19.

This chain uses TRBV5-1 with TRBJ1-1; D ambiguous. This CDR3 spans 14 amino acids. The V and J ends lost 2 bases and 6 bases respectively, with 14 bases between them. CDR1 is SGHRS, CDR2 YFSETQ, per germline. This CDR3 is CASSFGGLVPEAFF. The DNA for the CDR3 is TGCGCCAGCAGCTTCGGAGGGTTAGTCCCTGAAGCTTTCTTT.

The chain couples TRBV3-1 (or the pseudogene TRBV3-2) to TRBJ2-5, with 7 bases aligning to TRBD2. This CDR3 region has 15 residues. The ends lost 4 bases at V and 5 bases at J; junction bases unmatched: 10. Germline V gives CDR1 LGHDT, CDR2 YNNKEL (reference sequence). This CDR3 reads CASSLGTIPGETQYF. The CDR3, as DNA: TGTGCCAGCAGCCTCGGGACTATTCCTGGGGAGACCCAGTACTTC.

The gene calls are TRBV18 and TRBJ1-4; no clear D. CDR1 KGHSH and CDR2 LQKENI come from the germline V gene. V was cut by 2 bases and J by 2 bases, with 18 bases left in between. The CDR3 consists of 18 residues. The CDR3 DNA is TGTGCCAGCTCACCAGGTATCGCCAACGGTCCTACTAATGAAAAACTGTTTTTT. Translation gives CASSPGIANGPTNEKLFF.

This rearrangement joins TRBV5-1 to TRBJ2-1; possibly TRBD2 for D (5 bases). The CDR3 is 14 amino acids. V gave up 5 bases and J gave up 5 bases, with 14 bases separating them. Per the germline V gene, CDR1 is SGHRS and CDR2 is YFSETQ. In DNA, the CDR3 is TGCGCCAGCAGTAACCCTCGGGGTAACAATGAGCAGTTCTTC. Protein sequence: CASSNPRGNNEQFF.

The rearrangement uses TRBV6-5 and TRBJ2-7, with TRBD1 matching over 8 bases. This CDR3 comprises 15 residues. V gave up 2 bases and J gave up 0 bases; unmatched junction bases: 3. Germline V gene sequence: CDR1 MNHEY, CDR2 SVGAGI. The CDR3 region has the DNA TGTGCCAGCAGTTACGGGCAGGGGGCCTCCTACGAGCAGTACTTC. It encodes CASSYGQGASYEQYF.

This rearrangement joins TRBV11-1 to TRBJ2-5, with TRBD1 matching over 7 bases. CDR1 is SGHAT, CDR2 FQDESV, per germline (reference sequence). The CDR3 spans 14 residues. With 5 bases clipped from V and 5 bases from J, the junction kept 8 bases outside the gene matches. The CDR3 is CASSDPGTVETQYF. DNA of the CDR3: TGTGCCAGCAGCGACCCCGGGACAGTCGAGACCCAGTACTTC.

The DNA of the CDR3 is TGTGCCAGCAGGCCAACTAGCACAGATACGCAGTATTTT. Encoded protein: CASRPTSTDTQYF. The chain carries TRBV6-4 and TRBJ2-3; D not certain. Germline CDR1 is MRHNA and CDR2 is SNTAGT. Between the trimmed V and J ends, which lost 6 bases and 0 bases, there was a span of 7 bases. CDR3 length equals 13 residues.

The genes are TRBV7-8 and TRBJ1-1; D is unclear. The V gene's germline CDR1 is SGHVS and CDR2 FQNEAQ. This CDR3 comprises 14 residues. V was pared by 1 base and J by 0 bases, with 6 bases between. CDR3 DNA sequence: TGTGCCAGCAGCTTAGGTCTCTTGAACACTGAAGCTTTCTTT. Protein sequence: CASSLGLLNTEAFF.

This chain links TRBV2 with TRBJ1-2; D unclear. The germline V and J ends were trimmed by 7 bases and 0 bases, with 9 bases remaining between them. The CDR3 covers 13 residues. Germline V CDR1 and CDR2: SNHLY, FYNNEI. CDR3 DNA sequence: TGTGCCAGCAATCGAGGATCTAACTATGGCTACACCTTC. Amino acids: CASNRGSNYGYTF.

The chain joins TRBV5-4 to TRBJ2-2; D gene unclear. Looked up from germline, CDR1 is SGHNT and CDR2 is YYREEE (reference sequence). The CDR3 is made up of 14 amino acids. V lost 8 bases to trimming and J lost 4 bases, with 15 bases between them. The CDR3 DNA reads TGTGCCAGTAGACACAACGGTGGCACCGGGGAGCTGTTTTTT. Protein sequence: CASRHNGGTGELFF.

The chain employs TRBV2 and TRBJ2-5; tentatively, D is TRBD1 (6 bases). Trimming removed 4 bases at V and 2 bases at J, with 8 bases between. There are 13 residues in the CDR3. The germline gives CDR1 SNHLY, CDR2 FYNNEI. For the CDR3, the DNA is TGTGCCAGCAGTGGACAGGCTCAAGAGACCCAGTACTTC. Encoded protein: CASSGQAQETQYF.

The chain uses TRBV5-1 and TRBJ2-1, with D perhaps TRBD1 (5 bases). This CDR3 is 13 amino acids long. V lost 1 base and J lost 4, with 6 bases in between. Germline V gene sequence: CDR1 SGHRS, CDR2 YFSETQ. The CDR3 is CASSLRQYNEQFF. Written as DNA, the CDR3 is TGCGCCAGCAGCTTGCGACAGTACAATGAGCAGTTCTTC.

In nucleotides, the CDR3 is TGTGCCAGCAGTATCCCCCGGTTCGCCGGACAGGGCCTAGCTGGAAACACCATATATTTT. Translation gives CASSIPRFAGQGLAGNTIYF. V and J are TRBV21-1 and TRBJ1-3; TRBD1 is taken as the D call from the table, unchecked against the DNA. TRBV21-1 is classified as a pseudogene. CDR3 size: 20 residues.

V and J are TRBV7-6 and TRBJ2-1; 8 positions agree with TRBD2. Looked up from germline, CDR1 is SGHVS and CDR2 is FNYEAQ. With V trimmed by 5 bases and J by 0 bases, 3 bases remained unmatched. CDR3 length equals 15 residues. The CDR3 DNA sequence: TGTGCCAGCAGCGTTAGCGGGACCTCCTACAATGAGCAGTTCTTC. It specifies CASSVSGTSYNEQFF.

This clone was seen once. The V gene is TRBV7-2, the J gene TRBJ2-7; 7 bases align to TRBD1. Germline V CDR1 and CDR2: SGHTA, FQGNSA. The CDR3 spans 15 residues. Trimming took 0 bases from V and 0 from J; bases not matched to a gene: 2. The CDR3 region has the DNA TGTGCCAGCAGCTTAGCGGGACAGAACTCCTACGAGCAGTACTTC. Encoded protein: CASSLAGQNSYEQYF.

CDR3 coding DNA: TGTGCCAGCAGCTTAGATCGGGGAAATGAGCAGTTCTTC. Its translation is CASSLDRGNEQFF. The J gene is TRBJ2-1, the V gene TRBV11-3; D perhaps matches TRBD2 (5 bases). The CDR3 loop spans 13 amino acids. CDR1 is SGHNT, CDR2 YENEEA, per germline. Between the trimmed V and J ends, which lost 0 bases and 7 bases, there was a span of 7 bases.